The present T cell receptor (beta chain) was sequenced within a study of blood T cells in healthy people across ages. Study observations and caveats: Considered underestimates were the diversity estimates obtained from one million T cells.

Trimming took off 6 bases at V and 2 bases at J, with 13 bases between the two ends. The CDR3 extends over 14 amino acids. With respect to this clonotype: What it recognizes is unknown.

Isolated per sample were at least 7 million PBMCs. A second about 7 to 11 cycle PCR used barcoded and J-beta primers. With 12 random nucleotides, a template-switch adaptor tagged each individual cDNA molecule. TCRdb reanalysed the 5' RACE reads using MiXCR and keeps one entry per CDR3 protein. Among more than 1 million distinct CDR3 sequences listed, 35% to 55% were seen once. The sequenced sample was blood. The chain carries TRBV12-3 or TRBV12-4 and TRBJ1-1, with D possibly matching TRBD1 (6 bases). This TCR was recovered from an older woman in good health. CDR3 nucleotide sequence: TGTGCCAGCAGCGCAACGGACAGTAACACTGAAGCTTTCTTT. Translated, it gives CASSATDSNTEAFF.